The clone carrying this TCR beta chain showed up just a few times. Its antigen is as yet unknown. Generated by immunoSEQ multiplex PCR, the TCRdb table keeps only in-frame clones and is missing some. The table lists 4,500 to 6,000 clones, roughly an eighth of them singletons. CDR1 and CDR2 from the germline V gene are MNHEY and SMNVEV (reference sequence). The CDR3 sequence is 13 residues long. Trimming took 6 bases from V and 1 from J, leaving 7 bases between them. These data come from a study of tumour-infiltrating T cells in Burkitt lymphoma. The wider study: Patients covered every epidemiological subtype of Burkitt lymphoma. Overall and progression-free survival were predicted by productive clonality. The study, taken as a whole, reports: Several public clonotypes were shared across many Burkitt lymphoma patients.

The material sequenced was tumor tissue. The receptor was derived from a human donor with Burkitt lymphoma. This chain uses TRBV27 with TRBJ2-1, with a weak D call TRBD2 (5 bases). CDR3 in amino acids: CASRRASYNEQFF. In DNA, the CDR3 is TGTGCCAGCAGGCGGGCGTCCTACAATGAGCAGTTCTTC.